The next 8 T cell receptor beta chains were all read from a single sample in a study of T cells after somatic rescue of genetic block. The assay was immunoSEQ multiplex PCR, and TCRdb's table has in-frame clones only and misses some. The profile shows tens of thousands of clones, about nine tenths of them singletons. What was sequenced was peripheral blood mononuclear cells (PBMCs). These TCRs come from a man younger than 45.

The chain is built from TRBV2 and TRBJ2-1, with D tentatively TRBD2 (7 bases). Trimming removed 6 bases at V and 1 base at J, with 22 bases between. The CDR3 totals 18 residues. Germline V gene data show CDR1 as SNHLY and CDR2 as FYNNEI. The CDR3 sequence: CASRTPNTGGQSYNEQFF. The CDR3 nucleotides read TGTGCCAGCAGAACCCCGAATACGGGGGGCCAATCCTACAATGAGCAGTTCTTC.

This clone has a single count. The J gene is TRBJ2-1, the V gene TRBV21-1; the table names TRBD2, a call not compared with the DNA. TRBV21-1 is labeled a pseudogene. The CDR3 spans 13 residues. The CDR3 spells CASSKVLRNEQFF. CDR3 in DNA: TGTGCCAGCAGCAAAGTTCTCCGGAATGAGCAGTTCTTC.

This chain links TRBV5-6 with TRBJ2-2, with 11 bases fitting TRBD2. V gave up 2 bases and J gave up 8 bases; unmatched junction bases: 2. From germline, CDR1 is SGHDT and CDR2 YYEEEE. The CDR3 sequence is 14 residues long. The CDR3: CASSLLAGDGELFF. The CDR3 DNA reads TGTGCCAGCAGCTTACTAGCGGGAGATGGGGAGCTGTTTTTT.

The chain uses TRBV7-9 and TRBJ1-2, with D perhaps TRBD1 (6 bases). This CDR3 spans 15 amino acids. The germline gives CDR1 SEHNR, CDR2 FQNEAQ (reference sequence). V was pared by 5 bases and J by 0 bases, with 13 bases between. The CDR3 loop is CASSPTGSSNYGYTF. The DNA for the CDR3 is TGTGCCAGCAGCCCTACAGGGTCCTCTAACTATGGCTACACCTTC. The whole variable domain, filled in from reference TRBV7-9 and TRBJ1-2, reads DTGVSQNPRHKITKRGQNVTFRCDPISEHNRLYWYRQTLGQGPEFLTYFQNEAQLEKSRLLSDRFSAERPKGSFSTLEIQRTEQGDSAMYLCASSPTGSSNYGYTFGSGTRLTVV.

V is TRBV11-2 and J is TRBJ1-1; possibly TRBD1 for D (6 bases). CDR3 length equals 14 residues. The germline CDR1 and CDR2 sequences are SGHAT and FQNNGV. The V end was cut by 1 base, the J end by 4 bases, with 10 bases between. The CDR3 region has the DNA TGTGCCAGCAGCTTAGTTGAGGGGGGCACTGAAGCTTTCTTT. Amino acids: CASSLVEGGTEAFF.

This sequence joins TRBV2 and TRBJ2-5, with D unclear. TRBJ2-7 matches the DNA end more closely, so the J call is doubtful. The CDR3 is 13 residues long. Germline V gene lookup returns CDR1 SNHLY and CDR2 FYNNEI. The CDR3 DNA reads TGTGCCAGCAGTTCGGGTCTATTGGTCGAGCAGTACTTC. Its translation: CASSSGLLVEQYF.

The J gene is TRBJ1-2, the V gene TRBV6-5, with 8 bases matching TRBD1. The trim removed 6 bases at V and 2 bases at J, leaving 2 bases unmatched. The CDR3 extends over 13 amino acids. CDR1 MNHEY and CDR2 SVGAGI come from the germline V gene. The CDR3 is CASRRTGNYGYTF. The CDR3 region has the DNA TGTGCCAGCAGGCGGACAGGGAACTATGGCTACACCTTC.

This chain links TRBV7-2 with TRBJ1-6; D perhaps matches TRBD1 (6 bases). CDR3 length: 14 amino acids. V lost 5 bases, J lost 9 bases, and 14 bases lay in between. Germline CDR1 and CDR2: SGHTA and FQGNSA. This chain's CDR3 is CASSPTGWASPLHF. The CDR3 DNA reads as TGTGCCAGCAGCCCGACAGGATGGGCTTCACCCCTCCACTTT.